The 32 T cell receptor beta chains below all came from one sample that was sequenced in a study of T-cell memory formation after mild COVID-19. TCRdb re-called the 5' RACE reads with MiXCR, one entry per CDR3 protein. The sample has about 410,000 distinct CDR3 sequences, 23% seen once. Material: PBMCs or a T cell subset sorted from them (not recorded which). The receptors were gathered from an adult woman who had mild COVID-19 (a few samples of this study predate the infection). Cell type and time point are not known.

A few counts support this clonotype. The CDR3 DNA reads as TGTGCCAGCAGTGAATTTGGCCTCTCCTATAATTCACCCCTCCACTTT. It specifies CASSEFGLSYNSPLHF. This sequence joins TRBV25-1 and TRBJ1-6; D not resolved. V dropped 1 base and J dropped 0 bases, with 7 bases sitting between them. Germline V gene sequence: CDR1 MGHDK, CDR2 SYGVNS. The CDR3 runs 16 residues.

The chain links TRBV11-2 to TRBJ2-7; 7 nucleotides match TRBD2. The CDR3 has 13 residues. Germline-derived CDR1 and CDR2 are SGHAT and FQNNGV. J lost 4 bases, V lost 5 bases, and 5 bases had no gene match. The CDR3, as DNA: TGTGCCAGCAGCACGACTAGCTTTTACGAGCAGTACTTC. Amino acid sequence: CASSTTSFYEQYF.

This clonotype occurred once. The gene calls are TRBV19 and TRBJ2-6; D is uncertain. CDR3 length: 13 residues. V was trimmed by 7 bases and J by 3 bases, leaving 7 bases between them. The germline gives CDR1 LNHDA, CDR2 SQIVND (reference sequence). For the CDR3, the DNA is TGTGCCAGTAACTCCAATGGGGCCAACGTCCTGACTTTC. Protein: CASNSNGANVLTF. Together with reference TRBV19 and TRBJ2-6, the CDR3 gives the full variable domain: DGGITQSPKYLFRKEGQNVTLSCEQNLNHDAMYWYRQDPGQGLRLIYYSQIVNDFQKGDIAEGYSVSREKKESFPLTVTSAQKNPTAFYLCASNSNGANVLTFGAGSRLTVL.

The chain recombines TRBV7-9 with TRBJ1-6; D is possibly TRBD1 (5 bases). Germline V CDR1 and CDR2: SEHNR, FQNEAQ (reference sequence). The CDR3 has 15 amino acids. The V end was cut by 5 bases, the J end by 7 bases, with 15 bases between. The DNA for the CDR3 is TGTGCCAGCAGCCCGGGGGAGTTCCGGAATTCACCCCTCCACTTT. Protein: CASSPGEFRNSPLHF.

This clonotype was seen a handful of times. The CDR3 DNA reads as TGTGCCAGCAGTTTAGGGGCCAGGGACCTCCCCGGCGGTGGCTACACCTTC. Translating it yields CASSLGARDLPGGGYTF. The V call is TRBV12-3 or TRBV12-4, the J call TRBJ1-2, with D possibly TRBD1 on 5 matching bases. V was shortened by 1 base and J by 7 bases, with 22 bases between the two germline ends. The CDR3 extends over 17 amino acids.

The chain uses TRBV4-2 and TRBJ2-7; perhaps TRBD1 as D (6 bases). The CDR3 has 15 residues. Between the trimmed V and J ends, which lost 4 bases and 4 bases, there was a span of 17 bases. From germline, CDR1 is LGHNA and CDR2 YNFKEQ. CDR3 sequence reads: CASSPQGTQQYEQYF. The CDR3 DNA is TGTGCCAGCAGCCCACAGGGCACTCAGCAGTACGAGCAGTACTTC.

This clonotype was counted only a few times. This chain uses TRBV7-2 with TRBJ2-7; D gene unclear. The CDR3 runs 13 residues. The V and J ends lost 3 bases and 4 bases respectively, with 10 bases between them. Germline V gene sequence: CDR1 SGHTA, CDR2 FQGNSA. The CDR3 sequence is CASSLSYLYEQYF. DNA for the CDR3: TGTGCCAGCAGCTTGTCATACCTTTACGAGCAGTACTTC.

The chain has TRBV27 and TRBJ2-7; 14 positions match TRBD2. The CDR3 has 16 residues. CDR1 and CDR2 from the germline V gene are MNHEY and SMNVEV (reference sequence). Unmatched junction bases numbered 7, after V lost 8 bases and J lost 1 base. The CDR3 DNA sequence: TGTGCCAGCGGGACTAGCGGGAGAAAATGGTCCTACGAGCAGTACTTC. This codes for CASGTSGRKWSYEQYF.

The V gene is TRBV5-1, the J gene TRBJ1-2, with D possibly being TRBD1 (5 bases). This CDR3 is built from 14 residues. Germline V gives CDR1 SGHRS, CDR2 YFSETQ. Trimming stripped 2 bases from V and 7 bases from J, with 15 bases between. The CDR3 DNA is TGCGCCAGCAGCTTAAGTCCGGGGACGGGTGGCTACACCTTC. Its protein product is CASSLSPGTGGYTF.

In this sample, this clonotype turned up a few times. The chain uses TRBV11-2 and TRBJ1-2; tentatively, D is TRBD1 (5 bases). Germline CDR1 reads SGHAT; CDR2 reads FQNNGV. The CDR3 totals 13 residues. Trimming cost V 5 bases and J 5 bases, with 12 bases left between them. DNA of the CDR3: TGTGCCAGCAGCGAATATACAGGTTATGGCTACACCTTC. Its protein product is CASSEYTGYGYTF.

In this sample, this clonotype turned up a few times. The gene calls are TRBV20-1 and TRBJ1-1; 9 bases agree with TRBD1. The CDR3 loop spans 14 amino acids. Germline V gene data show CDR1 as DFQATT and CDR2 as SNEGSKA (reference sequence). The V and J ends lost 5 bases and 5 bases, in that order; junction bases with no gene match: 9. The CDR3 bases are TGCAGTGCTGGGCCACAGGGGGCTGGGACTGAAGCTTTCTTT. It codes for CSAGPQGAGTEAFF.

The CDR3 protein is CASSSRTYNSPLHF. The DNA of the CDR3 is TGTGCCAGCAGCTCACGGACCTATAATTCACCCCTCCACTTT. V is TRBV5-6 and J is TRBJ1-6; D not resolved. With 3 bases removed from V and 2 bases from J, the gap between germline ends came to 6 bases. Germline CDR1 is SGHDT and CDR2 is YYEEEE. The CDR3 totals 14 residues.

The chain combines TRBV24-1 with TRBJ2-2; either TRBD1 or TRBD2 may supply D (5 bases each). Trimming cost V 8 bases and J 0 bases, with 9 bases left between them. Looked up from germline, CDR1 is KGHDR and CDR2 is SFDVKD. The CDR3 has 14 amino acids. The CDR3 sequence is CATTGRANTGELFF. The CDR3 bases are TGTGCCACCACGGGACGGGCGAACACCGGGGAGCTGTTTTTT.

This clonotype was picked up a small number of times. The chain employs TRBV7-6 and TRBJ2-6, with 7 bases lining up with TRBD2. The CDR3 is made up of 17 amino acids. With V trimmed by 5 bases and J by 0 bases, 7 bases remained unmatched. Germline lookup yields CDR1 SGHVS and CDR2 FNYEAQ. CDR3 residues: CASSTTSALSGANVLTF. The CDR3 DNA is TGTGCCAGCAGCACAACTAGCGCCCTCTCTGGGGCCAACGTCCTGACTTTC.

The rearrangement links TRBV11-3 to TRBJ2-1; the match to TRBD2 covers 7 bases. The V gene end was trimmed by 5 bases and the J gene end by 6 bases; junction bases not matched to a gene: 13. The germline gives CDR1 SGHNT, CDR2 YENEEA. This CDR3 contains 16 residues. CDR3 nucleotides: TGTGCCAGCAGCCGACCACCGGGACTACGCGTCAATGAGCAGTTCTTC. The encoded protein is CASSRPPGLRVNEQFF.

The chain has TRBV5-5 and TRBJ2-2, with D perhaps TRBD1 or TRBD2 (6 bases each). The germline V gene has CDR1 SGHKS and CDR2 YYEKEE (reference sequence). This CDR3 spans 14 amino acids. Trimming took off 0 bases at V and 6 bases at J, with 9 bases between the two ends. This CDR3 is CASSLEGGPGELFF. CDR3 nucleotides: TGTGCCAGCAGCTTGGAGGGGGGCCCCGGGGAGCTGTTTTTT.

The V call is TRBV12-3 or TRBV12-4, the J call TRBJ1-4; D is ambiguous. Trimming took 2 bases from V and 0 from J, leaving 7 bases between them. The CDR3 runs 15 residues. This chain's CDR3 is CASSLRTATNEKLFF. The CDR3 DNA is TGTGCCAGCAGTTTACGGACGGCAACTAATGAAAAACTGTTTTTT.

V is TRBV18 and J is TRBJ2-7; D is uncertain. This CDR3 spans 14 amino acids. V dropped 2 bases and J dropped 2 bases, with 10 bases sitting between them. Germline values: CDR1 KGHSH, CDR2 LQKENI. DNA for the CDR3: TGTGCCAGCTCACCAGATCTAGGTCCCTACGAGCAGTACTTC. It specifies CASSPDLGPYEQYF.

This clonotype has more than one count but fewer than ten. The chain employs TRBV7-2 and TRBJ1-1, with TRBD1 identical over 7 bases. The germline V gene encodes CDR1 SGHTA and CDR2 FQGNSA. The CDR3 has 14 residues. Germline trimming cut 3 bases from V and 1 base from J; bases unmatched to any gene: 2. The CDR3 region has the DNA TGTGCCAGCAGCTTCTGGACAGGGAACACTGAAGCTTTCTTT. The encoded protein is CASSFWTGNTEAFF.

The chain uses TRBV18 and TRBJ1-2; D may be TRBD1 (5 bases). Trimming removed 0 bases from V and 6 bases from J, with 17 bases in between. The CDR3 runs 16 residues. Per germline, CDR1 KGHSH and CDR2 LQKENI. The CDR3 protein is CASSPPQPTWDDGYTF. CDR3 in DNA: TGTGCCAGCTCACCACCCCAGCCGACATGGGACGATGGCTACACCTTC.

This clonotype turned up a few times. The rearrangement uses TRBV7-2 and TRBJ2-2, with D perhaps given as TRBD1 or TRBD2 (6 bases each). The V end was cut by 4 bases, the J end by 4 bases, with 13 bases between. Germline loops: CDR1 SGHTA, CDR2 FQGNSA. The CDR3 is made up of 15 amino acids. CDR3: CASSSRGPTTGELFF. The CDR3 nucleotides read TGTGCCAGCAGCTCCCGGGGGCCAACCACCGGGGAGCTGTTTTTT.

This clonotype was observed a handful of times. Written as DNA, the CDR3 is TGTGCCAGCAGGGGTATGATAGCCAACTATGGCTACACCTTC. It encodes CASRGMIANYGYTF. The chain uses TRBV12-3 or TRBV12-4 and TRBJ1-2; no firm D call. The CDR3 sequence is 14 residues long. Trimming pared 6 bases from V and 2 bases from J, leaving 13 bases between.

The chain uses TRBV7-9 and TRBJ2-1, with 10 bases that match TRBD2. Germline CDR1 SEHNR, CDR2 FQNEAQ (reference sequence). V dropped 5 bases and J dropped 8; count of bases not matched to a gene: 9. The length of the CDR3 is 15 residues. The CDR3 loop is CASSARLAGLHEQFF. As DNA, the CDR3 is TGTGCCAGCAGCGCCCGACTAGCGGGCTTGCATGAGCAGTTCTTC.

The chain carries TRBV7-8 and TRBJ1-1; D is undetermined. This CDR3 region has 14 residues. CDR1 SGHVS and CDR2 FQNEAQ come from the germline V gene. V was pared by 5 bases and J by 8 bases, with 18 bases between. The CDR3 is CASSPTRTVSEAFF. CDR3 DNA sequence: TGTGCCAGCAGCCCCACCCGGACGGTTAGCGAAGCTTTCTTT.

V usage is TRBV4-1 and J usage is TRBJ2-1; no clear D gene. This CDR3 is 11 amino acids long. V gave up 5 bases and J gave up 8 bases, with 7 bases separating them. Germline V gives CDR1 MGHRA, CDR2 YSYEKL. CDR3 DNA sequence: TGCGCCAGCAGCAGAACCCATGAGCAGTTCTTC. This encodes CASSRTHEQFF.

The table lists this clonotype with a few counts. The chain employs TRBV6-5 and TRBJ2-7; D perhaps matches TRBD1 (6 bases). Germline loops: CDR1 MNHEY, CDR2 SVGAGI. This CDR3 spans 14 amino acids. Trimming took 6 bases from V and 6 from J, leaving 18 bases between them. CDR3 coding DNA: TGTGCCAGCAGGGACAGCCGCGTGGGATCCGAGCAGTACTTC. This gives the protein CASRDSRVGSEQYF.

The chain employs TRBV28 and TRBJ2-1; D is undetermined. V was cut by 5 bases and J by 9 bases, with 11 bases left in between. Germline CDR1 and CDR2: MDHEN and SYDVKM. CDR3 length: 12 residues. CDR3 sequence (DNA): TGTGCCAGCAGTGAATTGGGGATTGAGCAGTTCTTC. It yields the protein CASSELGIEQFF.

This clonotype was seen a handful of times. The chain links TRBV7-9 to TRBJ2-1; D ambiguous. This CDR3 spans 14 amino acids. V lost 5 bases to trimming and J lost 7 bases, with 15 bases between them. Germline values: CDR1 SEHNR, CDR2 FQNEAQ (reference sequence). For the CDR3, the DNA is TGTGCCAGCAGCCGCCGTGGATCTGGGAATGAGCAGTTCTTC. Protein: CASSRRGSGNEQFF.

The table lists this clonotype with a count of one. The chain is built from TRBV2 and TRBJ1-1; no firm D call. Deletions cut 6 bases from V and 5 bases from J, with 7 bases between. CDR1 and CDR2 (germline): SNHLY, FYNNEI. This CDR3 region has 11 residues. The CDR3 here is CASSRETEAFF. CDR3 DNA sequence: TGTGCCAGCAGCCGCGAAACTGAAGCTTTCTTT.

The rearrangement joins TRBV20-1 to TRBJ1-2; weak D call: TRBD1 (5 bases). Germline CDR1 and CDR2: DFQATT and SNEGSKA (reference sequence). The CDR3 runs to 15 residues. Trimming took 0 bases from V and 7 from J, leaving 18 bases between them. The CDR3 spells CSARELGTGGIGYTF. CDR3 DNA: TGCAGTGCTAGAGAGTTAGGGACGGGGGGAATTGGCTACACCTTC.

The CDR3 region is CASSRAGPRETQYF. The CDR3 nucleotides are TGTGCCAGCAGCCGGGCTGGACCCCGGGAGACCCAGTACTTC. The rearrangement uses TRBV7-2 and TRBJ2-5; D is uncertain. V lost 5 bases, J lost 5 bases, and 15 bases lay in between. Germline-derived CDR1 and CDR2 are SGHTA and FQGNSA. The CDR3 totals 14 residues.

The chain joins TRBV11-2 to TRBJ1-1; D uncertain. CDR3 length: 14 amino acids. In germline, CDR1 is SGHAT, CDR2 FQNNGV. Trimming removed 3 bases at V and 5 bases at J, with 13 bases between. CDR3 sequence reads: CASSFLEGETEAFF. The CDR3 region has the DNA TGTGCCAGCAGCTTTTTAGAGGGTGAAACTGAAGCTTTCTTT.